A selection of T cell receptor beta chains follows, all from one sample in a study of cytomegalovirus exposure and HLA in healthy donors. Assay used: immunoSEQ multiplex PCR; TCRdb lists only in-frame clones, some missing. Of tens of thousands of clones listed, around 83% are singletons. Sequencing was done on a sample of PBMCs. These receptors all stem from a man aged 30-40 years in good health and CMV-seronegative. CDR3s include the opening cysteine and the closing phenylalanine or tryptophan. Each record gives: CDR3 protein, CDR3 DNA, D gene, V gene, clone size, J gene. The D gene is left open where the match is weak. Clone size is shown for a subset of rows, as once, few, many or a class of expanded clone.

CDR3: CSVEGGDYGYTF
DNA: TGCAGCGTTGAGGGGGGGGACTATGGCTACACCTTC
D: .
V: TRBV29-1
size: few
J: TRBJ1-2

CDR3: CASSISDSGANVLTF
DNA: TGTGCCAGTAGTATATCAGATTCTGGGGCCAACGTCCTGACTTTC
D: .
V: TRBV19
size: .
J: TRBJ2-6

CDR3: CASSSRTSGRRNEQFF
DNA: TGTGCCAGCAGCTCGCGGACTAGCGGGAGAAGGAATGAGCAGTTCTTC
D: TRBD2
V: TRBV7-2
size: .
J: TRBJ2-1

CDR3: CASIPRQGSVAGELFF
DNA: TGTGCCAGCATCCCGAGGCAGGGTTCGGTGGCCGGGGAGCTGTTTTTT
D: .
V: TRBV27
size: .
J: TRBJ2-2

CDR3: CASSLVGVSSGANVLTF
DNA: TGTGCCAGCAGCCTAGTCGGGGTGTCCTCTGGGGCCAACGTCCTGACTTTC
D: .
V: TRBV7-6
size: .
J: TRBJ2-6

CDR3: CASSPSGQETQYF
DNA: TGTGCCAGCTCCCCGTCCGGGCAAGAGACCCAGTACTTC
D: .
V: TRBV19
size: .
J: TRBJ2-5

CDR3: CASSAQGGNTEAFF
DNA: TGTGCCAGTAGTGCACAGGGCGGGAACACTGAAGCTTTCTTT
D: .
V: TRBV19
size: .
J: TRBJ1-1

CDR3: CASSVGGQGDSPLHF
DNA: TGTGCCAGCAGCGTAGGGGGACAGGGGGATTCACCCCTCCACTTT
D: TRBD1
V: TRBV9
size: once
J: TRBJ1-6

CDR3: CAISAREENTEAFF
DNA: TGTGCCATCAGTGCGCGAGAGGAGAACACTGAAGCTTTCTTT
D: .
V: TRBV10-3
size: .
J: TRBJ1-1

CDR3: CASSLEAGGPYNEQFF
DNA: TGTGCCAGCAGCTTAGAGGCGGGAGGGCCCTACAATGAGCAGTTCTTC
D: TRBD2
V: TRBV11-2
size: .
J: TRBJ2-1

CDR3: CASSETGTGKNIQYF
DNA: TGTGCCAGCAGCGAAACCGGGACAGGGAAAAACATTCAGTACTTC
D: TRBD1
V: TRBV9
size: .
J: TRBJ2-4

CDR3: CATSRGPPGASAEPQHF
DNA: TGTGCCACCAGCAGAGGTCCGCCGGGAGCCTCTGCCGAACCCCAGCATTTT
D: .
V: TRBV15
size: few
J: TRBJ1-5

CDR3: CAWTYGPSNEQFF
DNA: TGTGCCTGGACTTATGGCCCCTCCAATGAGCAGTTCTTC
D: .
V: TRBV30
size: .
J: TRBJ2-1

CDR3: CASSLGAVLFF
DNA: TGTGCCAGCAGTCTGGGGGCCGTGTTGTTCTTC
D: .
V: TRBV6-5
size: .
J: TRBJ2-1

CDR3: CASSHLAGIRETQYF
DNA: TGTGCCAGCAGCCATTTAGCGGGGATAAGAGAGACCCAGTACTTC
D: TRBD2
V: TRBV7-2
size: .
J: TRBJ2-5

CDR3: CASSHGPGLADQETQYF
DNA: TGTGCCAGCAGCCACGGACCGGGACTAGCGGATCAAGAGACCCAGTACTTC
D: TRBD2
V: TRBV5-6
size: .
J: TRBJ2-5

CDR3: CARRGDSTYEQCF
DNA: TGTGCCCGGAGGGGCGACAGTACCTACGAGCAGTGCTTC
D: .
V: TRBV30
size: .
J: TRBJ2-7

CDR3: CASRGLAGVAGELFF
DNA: TGTGCCAGCAGGGGACTAGCGGGAGTGGCCGGGGAGCTGTTTTTT
D: TRBD2
V: TRBV6-1
size: .
J: TRBJ2-2

CDR3: CASSEGEGSYNSPLHF
DNA: TGTGCCAGCAGTGAAGGAGAGGGCTCCTATAATTCACCCCTCCACTTT
D: .
V: TRBV6-1
size: once
J: TRBJ1-6

CDR3: CASSKPQTSGRPHEQFF
DNA: TGTGCCAGCAGCAAACCTCAGACTAGCGGGAGACCGCATGAGCAGTTCTTC
D: TRBD2
V: TRBV5-8
size: .
J: TRBJ2-1